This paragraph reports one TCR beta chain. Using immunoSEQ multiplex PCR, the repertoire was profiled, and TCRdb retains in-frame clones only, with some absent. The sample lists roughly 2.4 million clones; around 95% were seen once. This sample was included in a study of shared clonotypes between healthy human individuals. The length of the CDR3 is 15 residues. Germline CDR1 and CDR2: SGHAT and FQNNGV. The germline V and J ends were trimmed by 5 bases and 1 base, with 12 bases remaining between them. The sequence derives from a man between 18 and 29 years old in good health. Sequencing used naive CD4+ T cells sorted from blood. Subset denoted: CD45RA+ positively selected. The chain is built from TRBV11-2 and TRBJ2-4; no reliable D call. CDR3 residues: CASSPLDIAKNIQYF. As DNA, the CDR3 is TGTGCCAGCAGCCCTCTCGACATTGCCAAAAACATTCAGTACTTC.